These 9 T cell receptor beta chains share one sample of origin, sequenced in a study of a mutant IDH1 vaccine in newly diagnosed glioma. Clones were read by immunoSEQ multiplex PCR, and TCRdb kept only the in-frame ones, dropping some. The table shows over 55,000 clones, with approximately 79% occurring only once. Antigens for these TCRs are unknown. Described time point: week 5, during vaccination. Every vaccine dose comprised 300 ug of mutant IDH1 20-mer peptide plus topical imiquimod. The sequencing used PBMCs, collected from a glioma patient whose treatment included an IDH1 peptide vaccine. All receptors come from a woman between 18 and 30 years old with glioma. Some clones in this sample may be carry-over from other donors' samples.

This clone was observed a single time. This sequence joins TRBV9 and TRBJ2-2; D could derive from TRBD1 or TRBD2 (6 bases each). V was trimmed by 1 base and J by 5 bases, leaving 21 bases between them. The CDR3 runs to 18 residues. Looked up from germline, CDR1 is SGDLS and CDR2 is YYNGEE. The CDR3 coding sequence is TGTGCCAGCAGCGTATCCTCACGGGGAAGGGGGGAGACCGGGGAGCTGTTTTTT. Protein sequence: CASSVSSRGRGETGELFF.

This clone was seen a handful of times. The rearrangement uses TRBV19 and TRBJ1-5, with TRBD1 identical over 10 bases. This CDR3 spans 16 amino acids. Germline CDR1 reads LNHDA; CDR2 reads SQIVND (reference sequence). The V segment lost 5 bases and the J segment 6 bases; nucleotides outside the gene matches: 10. CDR3 residues: CASSGSRTGGSQPQHF. CDR3 DNA sequence: TGTGCCAGTAGTGGCTCTAGGACAGGGGGGAGTCAGCCCCAGCATTTT.

The gene calls are TRBV7-8 and TRBJ2-7, with TRBD1 as a possible D gene (6 bases). V was pared by 1 base and J by 6 bases, with 13 bases between. Germline values: CDR1 SGHVS, CDR2 FQNEAQ. CDR3 length: 14 amino acids. The CDR3 region has the DNA TGTGCCAGCAGCTTAGTTGGGGGCCTCTCCGAGCAGTACTTC. It encodes CASSLVGGLSEQYF. Full variable domain (outside the CDR3, taken from reference TRBV7-8 and TRBJ2-7): GAGVSQSPRYKVAKRGQDVALRCDPISGHVSLFWYQQALGQGPEFLTYFQNEAQLDKSGLPSDRFFAERPEGSVSTLKIQRTQQEDSAVYLCASSLVGGLSEQYFGPGTRLTVT.

V and J are TRBV18 and TRBJ1-2; TRBD1 aligns across 9 bases. CDR3 length equals 15 residues. With 4 bases clipped from V and 2 bases from J, the junction kept 5 bases outside the gene matches. Germline lookup yields CDR1 KGHSH and CDR2 LQKENI. CDR3 bases: TGTGCCAGCTCACAGAAACAGGGGGCGAACTATGGCTACACCTTC. Its protein product is CASSQKQGANYGYTF. The variable domain in full, completed from reference TRBV18 and TRBJ1-2, reads NAGVMQNPRHLVRRRGQEARLRCSPMKGHSHVYWYRQLPEEGLKFMVYLQKENIIDESGMPKERFSAEFPKEGPSILRIQQVVRGDSAAYFCASSQKQGANYGYTFGSGTRLTVV.

J is TRBJ2-2 and V is TRBV6-4; a weak D match, TRBD1 (6 bases). V dropped 3 bases and J dropped 5 bases, with 10 bases sitting between them. Germline CDR1 is MRHNA and CDR2 is SNTAGT. The CDR3 runs to 14 residues. CDR3 in DNA: TGTGCCAGCAGTGAACAGGGAGCTACCGGGGAGCTGTTTTTT. Translated: CASSEQGATGELFF.

This sequence joins TRBV27 and TRBJ2-5, with D unclear. The V gene lost 0 bases and the J gene lost 2 bases, with 4 bases spanning the gap. Germline CDR1 MNHEY, CDR2 SMNVEV (reference sequence). CDR3 length: 13 residues. The CDR3 DNA sequence: TGTGCCAGCAGTTTATCGCGTCAAGAGACCCAGTACTTC. It specifies CASSLSRQETQYF.

The V call is TRBV9, the J call TRBJ1-3, with D unclear. V was trimmed by 3 bases and J by 0 bases, leaving 7 bases between them. CDR1 is SGDLS and CDR2 is YYNGEE in the germline V gene. CDR3 length: 14 amino acids. The CDR3 DNA sequence: TGTGCCAGCAGCGGAGGCGGCTCTGGAAACACCATATATTTT. It specifies CASSGGGSGNTIYF.

The chain recombines TRBV30 with TRBJ2-5; perhaps TRBD2 as D (7 bases). Germline V gene lookup returns CDR1 GTSNPN and CDR2 SVGIG (reference sequence). Deletions cut 0 bases from V and 7 bases from J, with 12 bases between. The CDR3 consists of 13 residues. The CDR3 is CAWSVAGAGTQYF. CDR3 nucleotides: TGTGCCTGGAGTGTCGCGGGGGCGGGGACCCAGTACTTC.

This clone showed up just once. The rearrangement joins TRBV7-9 to TRBJ1-1; TRBD1 is a possible D gene (5 bases). Trimming cost V 6 bases and J 3 bases, with 8 bases left between them. The CDR3 is 12 amino acids. Germline V gene data show CDR1 as SEHNR and CDR2 as FQNEAQ (reference sequence). The DNA of the CDR3 is TGTGCCAGCAGAGGGGCTTACACTGAAGCTTTCTTT. Translation gives CASRGAYTEAFF.